This T cell receptor (beta chain) was profiled in a study of cytotoxic CD8 clonotypes in ibrutinib-treated CLL. Study-wide background: The group held 11 relapsed/refractory and under 16 treatment-naive patients, with around 18 IGHV unmutated.

Trimming cost V 5 bases and J 0 bases, with 7 bases left between them. CDR1 LNHDA and CDR2 SQIVND come from the germline V gene (reference sequence). CDR3 length equals 13 residues. Study outcomes and limitations: Baseline levels of clonality went above those of age-matched healthy donors and moved with circulating CD8+ T-cell counts.

The assay was immunoSEQ multiplex PCR, and TCRdb's table has in-frame clones only and misses some. Of fewer than 55,000 clones listed, about 50% are singletons. This clone was found a few times. Its antigen is undetermined. The chain has TRBV19 and TRBJ1-2; D call uncertain. The TCR sequence derives from a human donor with chronic lymphocytic leukemia. The sample consisted of PBMCs, taken after 24 months of ibrutinib treatment. The CDR3 loop reads CASSDDTNYGYTF. CDR3 bases: TGTGCCAGTAGTGATGACACTAACTATGGCTACACCTTC.